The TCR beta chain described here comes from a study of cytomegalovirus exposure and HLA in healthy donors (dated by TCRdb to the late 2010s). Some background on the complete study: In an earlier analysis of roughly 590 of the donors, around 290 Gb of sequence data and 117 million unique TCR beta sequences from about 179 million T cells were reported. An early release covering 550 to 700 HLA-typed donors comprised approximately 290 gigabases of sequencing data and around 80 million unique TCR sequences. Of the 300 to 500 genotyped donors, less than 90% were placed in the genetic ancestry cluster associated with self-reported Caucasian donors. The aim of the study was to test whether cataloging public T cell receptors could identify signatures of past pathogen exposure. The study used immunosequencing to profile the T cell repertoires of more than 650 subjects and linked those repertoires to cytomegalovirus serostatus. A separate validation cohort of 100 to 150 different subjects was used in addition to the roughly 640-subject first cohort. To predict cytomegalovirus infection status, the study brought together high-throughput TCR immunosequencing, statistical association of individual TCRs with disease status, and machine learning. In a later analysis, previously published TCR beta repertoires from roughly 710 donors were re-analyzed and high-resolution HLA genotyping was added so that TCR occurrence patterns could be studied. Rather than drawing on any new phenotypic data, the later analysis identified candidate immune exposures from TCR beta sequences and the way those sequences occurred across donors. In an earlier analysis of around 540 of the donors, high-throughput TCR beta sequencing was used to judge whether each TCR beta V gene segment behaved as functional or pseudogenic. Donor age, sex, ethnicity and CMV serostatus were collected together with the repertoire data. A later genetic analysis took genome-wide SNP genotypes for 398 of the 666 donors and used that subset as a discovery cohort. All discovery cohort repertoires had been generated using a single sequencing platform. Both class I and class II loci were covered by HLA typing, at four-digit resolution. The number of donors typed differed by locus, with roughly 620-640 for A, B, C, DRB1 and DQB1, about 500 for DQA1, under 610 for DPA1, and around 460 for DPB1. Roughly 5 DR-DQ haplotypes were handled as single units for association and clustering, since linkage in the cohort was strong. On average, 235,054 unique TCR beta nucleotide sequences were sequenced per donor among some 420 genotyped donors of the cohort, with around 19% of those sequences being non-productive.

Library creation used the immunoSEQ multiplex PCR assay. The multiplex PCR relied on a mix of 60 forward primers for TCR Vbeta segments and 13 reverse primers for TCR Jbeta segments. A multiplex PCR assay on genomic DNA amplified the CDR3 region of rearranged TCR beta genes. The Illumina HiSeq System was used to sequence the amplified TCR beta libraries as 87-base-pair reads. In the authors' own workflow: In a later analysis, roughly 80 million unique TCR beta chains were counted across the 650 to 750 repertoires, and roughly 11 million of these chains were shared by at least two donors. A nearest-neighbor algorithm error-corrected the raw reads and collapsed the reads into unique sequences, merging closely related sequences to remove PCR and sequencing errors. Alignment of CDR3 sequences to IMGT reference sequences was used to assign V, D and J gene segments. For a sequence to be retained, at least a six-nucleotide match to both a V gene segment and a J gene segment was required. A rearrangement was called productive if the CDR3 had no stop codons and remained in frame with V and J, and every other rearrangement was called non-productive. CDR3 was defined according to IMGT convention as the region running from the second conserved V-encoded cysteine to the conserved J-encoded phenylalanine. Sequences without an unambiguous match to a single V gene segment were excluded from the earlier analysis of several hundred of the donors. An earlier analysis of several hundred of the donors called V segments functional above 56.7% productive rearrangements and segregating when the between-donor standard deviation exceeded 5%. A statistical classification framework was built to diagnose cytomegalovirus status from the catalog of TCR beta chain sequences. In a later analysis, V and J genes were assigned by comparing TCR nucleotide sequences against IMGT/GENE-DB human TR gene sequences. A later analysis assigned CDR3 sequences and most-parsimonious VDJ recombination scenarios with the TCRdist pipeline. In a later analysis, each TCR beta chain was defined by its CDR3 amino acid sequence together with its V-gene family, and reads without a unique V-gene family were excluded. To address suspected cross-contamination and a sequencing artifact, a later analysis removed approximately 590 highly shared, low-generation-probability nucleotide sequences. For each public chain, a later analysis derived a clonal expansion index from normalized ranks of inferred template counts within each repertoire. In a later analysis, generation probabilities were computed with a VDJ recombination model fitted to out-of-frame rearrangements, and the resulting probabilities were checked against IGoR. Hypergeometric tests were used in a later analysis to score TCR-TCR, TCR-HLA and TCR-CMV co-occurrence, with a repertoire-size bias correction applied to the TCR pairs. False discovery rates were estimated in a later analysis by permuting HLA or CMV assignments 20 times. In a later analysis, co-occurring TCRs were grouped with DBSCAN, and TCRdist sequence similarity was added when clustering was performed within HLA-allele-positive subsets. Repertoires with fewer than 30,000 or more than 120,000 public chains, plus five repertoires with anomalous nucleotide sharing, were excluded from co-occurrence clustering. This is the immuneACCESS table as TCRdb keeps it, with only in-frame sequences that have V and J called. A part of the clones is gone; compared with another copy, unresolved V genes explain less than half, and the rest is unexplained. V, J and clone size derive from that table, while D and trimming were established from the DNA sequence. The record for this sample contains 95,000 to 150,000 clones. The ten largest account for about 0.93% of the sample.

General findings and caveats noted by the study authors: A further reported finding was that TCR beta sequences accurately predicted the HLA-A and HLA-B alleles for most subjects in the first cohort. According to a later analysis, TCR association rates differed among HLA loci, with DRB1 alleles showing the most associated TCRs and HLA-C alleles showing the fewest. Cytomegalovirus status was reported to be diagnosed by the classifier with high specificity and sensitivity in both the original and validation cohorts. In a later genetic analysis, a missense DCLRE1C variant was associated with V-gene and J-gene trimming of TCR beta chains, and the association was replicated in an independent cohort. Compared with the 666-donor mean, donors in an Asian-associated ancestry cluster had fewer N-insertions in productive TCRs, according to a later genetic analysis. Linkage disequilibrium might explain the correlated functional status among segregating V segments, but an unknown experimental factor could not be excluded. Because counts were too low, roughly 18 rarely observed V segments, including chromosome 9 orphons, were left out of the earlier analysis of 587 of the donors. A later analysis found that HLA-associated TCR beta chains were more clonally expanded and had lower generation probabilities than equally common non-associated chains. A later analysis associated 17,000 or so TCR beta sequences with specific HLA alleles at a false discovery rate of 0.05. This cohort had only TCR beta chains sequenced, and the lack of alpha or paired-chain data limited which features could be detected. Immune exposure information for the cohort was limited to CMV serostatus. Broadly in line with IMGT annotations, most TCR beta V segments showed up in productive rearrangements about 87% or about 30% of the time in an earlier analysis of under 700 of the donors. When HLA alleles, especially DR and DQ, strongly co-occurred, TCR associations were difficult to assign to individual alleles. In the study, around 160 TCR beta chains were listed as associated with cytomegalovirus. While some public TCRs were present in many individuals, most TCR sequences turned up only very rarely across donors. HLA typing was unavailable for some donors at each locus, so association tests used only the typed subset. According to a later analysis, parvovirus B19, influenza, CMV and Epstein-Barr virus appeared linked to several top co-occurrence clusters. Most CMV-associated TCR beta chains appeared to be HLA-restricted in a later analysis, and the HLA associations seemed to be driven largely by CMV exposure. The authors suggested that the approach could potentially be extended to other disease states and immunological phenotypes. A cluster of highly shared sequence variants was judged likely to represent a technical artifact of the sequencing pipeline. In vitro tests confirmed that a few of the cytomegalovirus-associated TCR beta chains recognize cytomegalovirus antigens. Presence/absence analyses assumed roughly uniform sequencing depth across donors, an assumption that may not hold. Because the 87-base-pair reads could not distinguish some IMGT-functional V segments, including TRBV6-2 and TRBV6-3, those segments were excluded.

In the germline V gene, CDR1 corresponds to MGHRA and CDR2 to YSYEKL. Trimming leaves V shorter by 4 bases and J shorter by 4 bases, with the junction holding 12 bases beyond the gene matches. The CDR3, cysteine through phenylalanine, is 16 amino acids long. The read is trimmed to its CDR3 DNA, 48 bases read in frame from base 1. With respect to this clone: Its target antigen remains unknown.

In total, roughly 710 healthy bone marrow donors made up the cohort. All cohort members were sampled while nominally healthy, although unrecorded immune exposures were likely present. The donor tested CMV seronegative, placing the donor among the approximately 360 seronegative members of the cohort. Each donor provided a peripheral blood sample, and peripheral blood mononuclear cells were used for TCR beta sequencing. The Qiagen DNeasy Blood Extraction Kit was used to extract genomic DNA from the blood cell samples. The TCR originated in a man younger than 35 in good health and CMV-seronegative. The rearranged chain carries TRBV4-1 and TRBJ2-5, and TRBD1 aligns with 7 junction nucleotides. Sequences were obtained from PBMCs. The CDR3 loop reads CASSPVSTGTGETQYF. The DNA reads TGCGCCAGCAGCCCTGTATCGACAGGGACCGGAGAGACCCAGTACTTC.